This record concerns one TCR beta chain sequence. Its antigen remains unknown. The source of the sample is a study of beta chain features in type 1 diabetes. The V end lost 1 base, the J end lost 4 bases, and 11 bases lay between the germline ends. The germline gives CDR1 SGHTA, CDR2 FQGNSA. The CDR3 consists of 16 residues. Overall study results and limits: A cDNA-based sequencing approach could over-represent cells with high TCR expression.

Expressed TCRB transcripts got sequenced, as all isolated RNA was reverse transcribed. Method: immunoSEQ multiplex PCR; TCRdb's copy keeps in-frame clones and lacks some. The sample lists approximately 120,000 clones, 40% occurring once. Blood was collected once per donor into heparin, averaging roughly 110 mL. The V and J genes are TRBV7-2 and TRBJ2-6, with D perhaps TRBD1 (5 bases). The origin of this receptor is a woman aged 18-29 years in good health. Specimen: stem cell memory CD4+ T cells from blood. The CDR3 loop is CASSLGPGSGANVLTF. The CDR3 DNA reads TGTGCCAGCAGCTTAGGGCCAGGGTCCGGGGCCAACGTCCTGACTTTC.